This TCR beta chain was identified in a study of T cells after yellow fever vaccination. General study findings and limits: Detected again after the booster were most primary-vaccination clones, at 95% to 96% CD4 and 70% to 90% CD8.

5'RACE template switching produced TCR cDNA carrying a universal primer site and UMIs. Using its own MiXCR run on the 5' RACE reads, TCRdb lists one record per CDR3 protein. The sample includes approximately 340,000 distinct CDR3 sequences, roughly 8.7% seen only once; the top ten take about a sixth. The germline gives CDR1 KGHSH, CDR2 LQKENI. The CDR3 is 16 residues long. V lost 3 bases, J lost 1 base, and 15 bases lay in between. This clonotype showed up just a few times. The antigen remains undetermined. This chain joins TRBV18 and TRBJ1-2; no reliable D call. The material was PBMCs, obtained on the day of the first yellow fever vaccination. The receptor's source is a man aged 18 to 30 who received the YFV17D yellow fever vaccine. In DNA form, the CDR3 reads TGTGCCAGCTCACCTCAGTTGGGTTATGATAACTATGGCTACACCTTC. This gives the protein CASSPQLGYDNYGYTF.